This entry lists 6 T cell receptor beta chains sequenced from one sample in a study of T cells in Graves' hyperthyroidism and ophthalmopathy. Using RNA transcripts as the source, TCR beta CDR3 regions were amplified. The HTBI set primed first-round TCR CDR3 RT-PCR. TCRdb re-analysed the multiplex PCR reads in MiXCR, keeping a single row per CDR3 protein. The sample comprises approximately 400,000 distinct CDR3 sequences, around 15% of which are singletons, and around 27% rests with the top ten. Material: blood. The receptors originated from a man aged 45 to 65 with Graves' ophthalmopathy.

The gene calls are TRBV18 and TRBJ2-1, with D perhaps TRBD1 (5 bases). This CDR3 contains 17 residues. The V gene lost 0 bases and the J gene lost 6 bases, with 18 bases spanning the gap. Germline lookup yields CDR1 KGHSH and CDR2 LQKENI. CDR3 DNA sequence: TGTGCCAGCTCACCACCGTGGGGAAGGACAAGGAGCAATGAGCAGTTCTTC. Translation gives CASSPPWGRTRSNEQFF.

This clonotype was seen at least ten times. The chain carries TRBV2 and TRBJ1-2, with TRBD1 identical over 7 bases. CDR3 length: 14 amino acids. Germline CDR1 SNHLY, CDR2 FYNNEI. V was pared by 2 bases and J by 5 bases, with 5 bases of the junction left unmatched. The CDR3 region is CASSEMDRKYGYTF. CDR3 DNA sequence: TGTGCCAGCAGTGAAATGGACAGGAAATATGGCTACACCTTC.

This clonotype was observed at least ten times. The chain uses TRBV15 and TRBJ2-1; 10 bases match TRBD2. This CDR3 is built from 15 residues. Germline CDR1 reads LNHNV; CDR2 reads YYDKDF (reference sequence). V dropped 0 bases and J dropped 5; count of bases not matched to a gene: 1. The CDR3 DNA sequence: TGTGCCACCAGCAGAGATCTAGCGGGAGACAATGAGCAGTTCTTC. The encoded protein is CATSRDLAGDNEQFF.

This chain links TRBV11-2 with TRBJ2-7; D call uncertain. Germline V CDR1 and CDR2: SGHAT, FQNNGV. The CDR3 is 16 residues long. Between the trimmed V and J ends, which lost 5 bases and 2 bases, there was a span of 19 bases. CDR3 sequence reads: CASSPPRSERAYEQYF. DNA for the CDR3: TGTGCCAGCAGCCCCCCTAGATCTGAGCGTGCCTACGAGCAGTACTTC.

In this sample, this clonotype turned up many times. The gene calls are TRBV20-1 and TRBJ1-2; TRBD1 aligns across 7 bases. CDR1 is DFQATT and CDR2 is SNEGSKA in the germline V gene (reference sequence). The CDR3 has 16 amino acids. V was clipped by 2 bases and J by 0 bases; unmatched bases: 9. The CDR3 sequence is CSARPPGQRTNYGYTF. The CDR3 DNA is TGCAGTGCTAGACCCCCGGGACAGAGAACTAACTATGGCTACACCTTC.

This chain connects TRBV28 to TRBJ1-2; D unresolved. Germline CDR1 MDHEN, CDR2 SYDVKM. This CDR3 has 11 amino acids. Trimming shortened V by 5 bases and J by 4 bases, and 5 bases separated the two germline ends. The CDR3, as DNA: TGTGCCAGCAGTCCCGCCTATGGCTACACCTTC. Amino acid sequence: CASSPAYGYTF.